This TCR beta chain was identified in a study of human T cells and chemical hapten exposure. In the study overall: Patients' scalps got diphenylcyclopropenone weekly throughout the approximately 25-week study.

In the study's own analysis: Per-sample TCR counts ranged from about 23,224 to 750,000, median around 96,000. TCRdb reprocessed the RACE reads with MiXCR, giving one entry per CDR3 protein. These V and J calls derive from TCRdb rather than the authors' analysis. The sample lists 190,000 or so distinct CDR3 sequences, under 25% occurring once. The study, taken as a whole, reports: DPC sensitization did not alter TCRs above 1 in 1000 frequency.

Trimming stripped 7 bases from V and 1 base from J, with 11 bases between. CDR3 length: 12 amino acids. Germline CDR1 and CDR2: SQVTM and ANQGSEA. This clonotype was detected a few times. Antigen: not known. Time point in this sample: patch test 3, about 24 weeks after DPC sensitization. The treatment was: therapeutic diphenylcyclopropenone sensitization with weekly scalp DPC. This chain uses TRBV29-1 with TRBJ2-7; D is possibly TRBD1 (5 bases). The sequencing used whole blood, collected in connection with sensitization to the hapten diphenylcyclopropenone (DPC). This TCR came from a woman in her forties with alopecia areata. Some clones in this sample may be carry-over from other donors' samples. CDR3 coding DNA: TGCAGCGCCCTGGACAATTCCTACGAGCAGTACTTC. Protein: CSALDNSYEQYF.